The 9 T cell receptor beta chains in this list originate from one sample, sequenced in a study of blood T cells in healthy people across ages. Sample-barcoded 5' priming and a J-beta primer mix drove a second PCR of about 6 to 12 cycles. One entry per CDR3 protein results from TCRdb running MiXCR on the 5' RACE reads. Of around 1.5 million distinct CDR3 sequences in the sample, 59% were seen once. Sequencing used blood. The receptors come from a man between 18 and 35 years old in good health.

This sequence joins TRBV11-2 and TRBJ1-2; 7 bases line up with TRBD1. Trimming cost V 5 bases and J 4 bases; bases outside gene matches: 16. The CDR3 sequence is 17 residues long. Germline V lookup: CDR1 SGHAT, CDR2 FQNNGV. This chain's CDR3 is CASSLRRMGQSAYGYTF. The CDR3 DNA sequence: TGTGCCAGCAGCCTTAGGAGAATGGGACAGTCGGCCTATGGCTACACCTTC.

Concerning this clonotype itself: An end of the junction differs from the germline gene, which may be a read error. This chain connects TRBV20-1 to TRBJ1-2; no clear D gene. The CDR3 totals 13 residues. Germline-derived CDR1 and CDR2 are DFQATT and SNEGSKA (reference sequence). The CDR3 spells CSARARSNYGYTF. The CDR3 DNA sequence: TGCAGTGCTAGAGCACGGAGCAACTATGGTTACACCTTC.

This chain connects TRBV7-2 to TRBJ2-5, with 9 bases identical to TRBD1. CDR1 and CDR2 (germline): SGHTA, FQGNSA. Unmatched junction bases numbered 8, after V lost 5 bases and J lost 4 bases. The CDR3 spans 15 residues. This chain's CDR3 is CASSARQGVTETQYF. The CDR3 DNA is TGTGCCAGCAGCGCCAGACAGGGGGTCACAGAGACCCAGTACTTC.

This clonotype appeared a few times. V and J are TRBV6-6 and TRBJ1-2; D is perhaps TRBD1 (5 bases). This CDR3 comprises 17 residues. Germline lookup yields CDR1 MNHNY and CDR2 SVGAGI (reference sequence). The V end lost 7 bases, the J end lost 5 bases, and 26 bases lay between the germline ends. The CDR3 nucleotides are TGTGCCAGCAAAATCCACGGTATTGGGGGGGAGGTTTATGGCTACACCTTC. It specifies CASKIHGIGGEVYGYTF.

V is TRBV5-1 and J is TRBJ2-5; D is possibly TRBD1 or TRBD2 (6 bases each). Per germline, CDR1 SGHRS and CDR2 YFSETQ. The germline V and J ends were trimmed by 7 bases and 5 bases, with 15 bases remaining between them. The CDR3 contains 13 residues. DNA for the CDR3: TGCGCCAGCGCCGTTGGGGGGCTGGAGACCCAGTACTTC. As protein: CASAVGGLETQYF. Combining the CDR3 with reference TRBV5-1 and TRBJ2-5 gives the whole variable domain KAGVTQTPRYLIKTRGQQVTLSCSPISGHRSVSWYQQTPGQGLQFLFEYFSETQRNKGNFPGRFSGRQFSNSRSEMNVSTLELGDSALYLCASAVGGLETQYFGPGTRLLVL.

In DNA, the CDR3 is TGTGCCAGCAGTTCGGGACTGGGCTATGGCTACACCTTC. Amino acids: CASSSGLGYGYTF. The chain employs TRBV6-6 and TRBJ1-2, with D possibly TRBD1 on 5 matching bases. The germline V gene has CDR1 MNHNY and CDR2 SVGAGI (reference sequence). The CDR3 consists of 13 residues. With 4 bases removed from V and 4 bases from J, the gap between germline ends came to 10 bases.

This clonotype was detected a few times. One end of the junction fails to match germline, which may point to a read error. V usage is TRBV7-7 and J usage is TRBJ2-5; perhaps TRBD2 as D (5 bases). This CDR3 has 14 amino acids. From germline, CDR1 is SSHAT and CDR2 FNYEAQ (reference sequence). CDR3 amino acids: CASSSPGEQETQYF. DNA for the CDR3: TGTGCTAGCAGCTCTCCCGGGGAGCAAGAGACCCAGTACTTC.

The rearrangement links TRBV4-3 to TRBJ2-2; weak D call: TRBD1 (5 bases). Between the trimmed V and J ends, which lost 0 bases and 10 bases, there was a span of 12 bases. CDR1 and CDR2 (germline): LGHNA, YSLEER. The CDR3 spans 14 residues. The CDR3 coding sequence is TGCGCCAGCAGCCAAGAAGGGGCCCTCACGGAGCTGTTTTTT. It yields the protein CASSQEGALTELFF.

This clonotype has more than one count but fewer than ten. The gene calls are TRBV7-8 and TRBJ2-7, with D perhaps matching TRBD1 (5 bases). V lost 4 bases and J 1 base, leaving 17 bases between the germline ends. Germline V gene sequence: CDR1 SGHVS, CDR2 FQNEAQ. The CDR3 is 16 amino acids. The CDR3 region is CASSSPLAGLSYEQYF. The CDR3 nucleotides read TGTGCCAGCAGCTCCCCCTTGGCAGGGCTATCCTACGAGCAGTACTTC. Filled out from reference TRBV7-8 and TRBJ2-7, the complete variable domain reads GAGVSQSPRYKVAKRGQDVALRCDPISGHVSLFWYQQALGQGPEFLTYFQNEAQLDKSGLPSDRFFAERPEGSVSTLKIQRTQQEDSAVYLCASSSPLAGLSYEQYFGPGTRLTVT.